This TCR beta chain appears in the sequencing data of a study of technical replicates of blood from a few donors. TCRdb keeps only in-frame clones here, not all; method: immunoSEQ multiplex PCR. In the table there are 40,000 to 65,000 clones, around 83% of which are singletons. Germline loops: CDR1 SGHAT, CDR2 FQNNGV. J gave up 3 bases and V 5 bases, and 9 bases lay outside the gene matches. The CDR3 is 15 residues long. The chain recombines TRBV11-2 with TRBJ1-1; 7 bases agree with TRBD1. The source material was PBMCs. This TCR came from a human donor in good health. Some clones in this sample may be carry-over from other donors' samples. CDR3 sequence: CASSQDRVRDTEAFF. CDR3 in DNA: TGTGCCAGCAGCCAAGACAGGGTTAGGGACACTGAAGCTTTCTTT.